The rows below give T cell receptor beta chains drawn from one sample of a study of blood T cell repertoires in COVID-19. Sequencing was performed with immunoSEQ multiplex PCR; in TCRdb, only in-frame clones are kept and a portion is missing. The sample carries 90,000 to 130,000 clones, 76% recorded once. Source material: peripheral blood. These receptors all come from a woman of 80 years or more with acute or convalescent COVID-19. CDR3s leave out the opening cysteine and the closing phenylalanine or tryptophan.

TRBV7-9	TRBJ2-1	12	ASRPLGQDNEQF
TRBV4-1	TRBJ1-2	14	ASSKNGGTGIGRGT
TRBV12-5	TRBJ1-1	12	ASATGSGVTEAF
TRBV6-5	TRBJ1-1	11	ASTRAGDTEAF
TRBV10-2	TRBJ1-1	11	ASSPTENTEAF
TRBV6-5	TRBJ1-5	12	ASRGQGAGAPQH
TRBV6-5	TRBJ1-6	11	ASMRQADSPLH
TRBV5-5	TRBJ1-2	15	ASSSQLGALTPYGYT
TRBV30	TRBJ2-1	10	ACARTVNEQF
TRBV6-5	TRBJ1-5	13	ASVLTGGGNQPQH
TRBV19	TRBJ1-5	13	ASSRGQGENQPQH
TRBV11-3	TRBJ2-3	15	ASSLNGKAGGTDTQY
TRBV6-5	TRBJ2-2	14	ASSLGPRMVTGELF
TRBV24-1	TRBJ2-3	14	ATSKLAGVSTDTQY
TRBV28	TRBJ1-2	13	ASSFAGAVSYGYT
TRBV29-1	TRBJ2-7	9	SVQGSHEQY
TRBV28	TRBJ2-3	19	ASSSGQRSYGLINPTDTQY
TRBV7-3	TRBJ1-1	14	ASSPGTGSMNTEAF
TRBV9	TRBJ2-3	15	ASSVGASRSGTDTQY
TRBV24-1	TRBJ2-7	10	ATTGTTGEQY
TRBV10-1	TRBJ2-5	11	ASSRGIEETQY
TRBV5-4	TRBJ2-7	15	ASSPSPVGAGSYEQY
TRBV3-1/TRBV3-2	TRBJ1-6	13	ASSQDGGVNSPLH
TRBV28	TRBJ1-2	12	ASSSGQGHYGYT
TRBV6-5	TRBJ2-3	12	ASNRGFGTDTQY
TRBV12-5	TRBJ1-5	13	ASGLERGINQPQH
TRBV10-3	TRBJ2-1	11	AISDQGLDEQF
TRBV5-1	TRBJ2-2	13	ASSLSTGNTGELF
TRBV5-4	TRBJ2-7	12	ASSLASVAYEQY
TRBV19	TRBJ2-3	12	ASNMRAGTDTQY
TRBV2	TRBJ1-5	12	ASSRGMGDQPQH
TRBV7-8	TRBJ1-3	15	ASSLYKGAISGNTIY
TRBV28	TRBJ1-4	13	ASSRRTGGYEKLF
TRBV27	TRBJ2-1	13	ASTLGTSGYNEQF
TRBV30	TRBJ1-2	11	AWSHTKTGGYT